This T cell receptor (beta chain) was obtained from a study of shared clonotypes between healthy human individuals. Study as a whole: The plates for each donor numbered three CD4 naive, three CD4 memory, two CD8 naive and one CD8 memory.

Participating donors were healthy, HIV-negative adults free of recent acute infections or vaccinations. There are many counts of this clone. Its antigen is not known. Germline-derived CDR1 and CDR2 are MNHEY and SVGAGI. Trimming cost V 2 bases and J 6 bases, with 13 bases left between them. The CDR3 covers 14 residues. Study-level points and caveats: Larger richness was generally estimated for naive than memory subsets.

Per sorted-subset replicate PCR, input was 150 to 250 ng DNA, representing about 30,000 T cell genomes. TCRdb's copy holds only in-frame clones and misses some; the assay was immunoSEQ multiplex PCR. This table holds 780,000 or so clones, 72% found once. This receptor was identified in a woman under 40 in good health. This chain uses TRBV6-5 with TRBJ1-2; TRBD1 is a possible D gene (5 bases). The specimen sequenced was memory CD4+ T cells sorted from blood. Subset reported: CD45RA-negative fraction. CDR3 sequence reads: CASSYQGGADGYTF. The CDR3 DNA reads TGTGCCAGCAGTTACCAGGGAGGAGCGGATGGCTACACCTTC.